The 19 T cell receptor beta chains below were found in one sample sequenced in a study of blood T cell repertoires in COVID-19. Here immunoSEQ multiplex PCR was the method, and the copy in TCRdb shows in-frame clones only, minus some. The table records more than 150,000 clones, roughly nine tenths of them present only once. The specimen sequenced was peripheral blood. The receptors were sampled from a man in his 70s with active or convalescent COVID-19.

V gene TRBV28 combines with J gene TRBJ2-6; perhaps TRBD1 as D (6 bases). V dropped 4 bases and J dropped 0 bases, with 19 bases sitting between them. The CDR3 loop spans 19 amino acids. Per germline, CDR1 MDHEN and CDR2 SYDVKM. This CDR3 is CASSYDRGTDSSGANVLTF. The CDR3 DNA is TGTGCCAGCAGTTATGACAGAGGCACGGACAGCTCTGGGGCCAACGTCCTGACTTTC. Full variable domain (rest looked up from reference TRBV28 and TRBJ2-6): DVKVTQSSRYLVKRTGEKVFLECVQDMDHENMFWYRQDPGLGLRLIYFSYDVKMKEKGDIPEGYSVSREKKERFSLILESASTNQTSMYLCASSYDRGTDSSGANVLTFGAGSRLTVL.

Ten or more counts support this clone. The CDR3 loop is CASSLWGQGSLGYTF. The CDR3 coding sequence is TGTGCCAGCAGTTTATGGGGACAGGGGTCCCTTGGCTACACCTTC. The V and J genes are TRBV27 and TRBJ1-2, with 10 bases matching TRBD1. Trimming at V came to 1 base and at J to 7 bases, leaving 6 bases not matched to a gene. CDR3 size: 15 residues. The germline CDR1 and CDR2 sequences are MNHEY and SMNVEV (reference sequence).

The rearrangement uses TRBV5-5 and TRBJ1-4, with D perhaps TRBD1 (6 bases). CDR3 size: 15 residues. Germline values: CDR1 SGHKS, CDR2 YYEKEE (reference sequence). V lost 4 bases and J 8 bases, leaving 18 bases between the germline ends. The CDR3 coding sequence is TGTGCCAGCAGCACACAGGGTTTCTCCTTAGAAAAACTGTTTTTT. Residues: CASSTQGFSLEKLFF.

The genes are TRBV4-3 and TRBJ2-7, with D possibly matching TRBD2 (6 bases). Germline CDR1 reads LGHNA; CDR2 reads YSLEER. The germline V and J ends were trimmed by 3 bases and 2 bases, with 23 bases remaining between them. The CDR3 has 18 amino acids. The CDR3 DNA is TGCGCCAGCAGCCATGGTTTGGTCGGTGGAGGGCTGACCTACGAGCAGTACTTC. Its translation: CASSHGLVGGGLTYEQYF.

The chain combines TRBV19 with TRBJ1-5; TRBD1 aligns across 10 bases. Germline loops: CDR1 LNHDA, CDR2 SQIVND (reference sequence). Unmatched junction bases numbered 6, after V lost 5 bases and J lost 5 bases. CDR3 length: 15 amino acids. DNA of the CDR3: TGTGCCAGTAGTCCTCCCGGGACAGGGGATCAGCCCCAGCATTTT. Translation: CASSPPGTGDQPQHF.

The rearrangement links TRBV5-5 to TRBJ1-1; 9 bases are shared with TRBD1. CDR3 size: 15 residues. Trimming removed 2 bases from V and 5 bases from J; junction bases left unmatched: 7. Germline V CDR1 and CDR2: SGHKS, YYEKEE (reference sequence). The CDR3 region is CASSLQGAGVTEAFF. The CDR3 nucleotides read TGTGCCAGCAGCTTACAGGGGGCTGGGGTGACTGAAGCTTTCTTT. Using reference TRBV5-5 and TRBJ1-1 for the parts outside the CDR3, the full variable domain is DAGVTQSPTHLIKTRGQQVTLRCSPISGHKSVSWYQQVLGQGPQFIFQYYEKEERGRGNFPDRFSARQFPNYSSELNVNALLLGDSALYLCASSLQGAGVTEAFFGQGTRLTVV.

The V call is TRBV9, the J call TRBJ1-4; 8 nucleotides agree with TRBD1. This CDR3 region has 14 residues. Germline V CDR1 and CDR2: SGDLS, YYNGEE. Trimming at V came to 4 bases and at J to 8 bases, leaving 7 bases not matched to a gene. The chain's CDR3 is CASSPTGAGEKLFF. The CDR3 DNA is TGTGCCAGCAGCCCGACAGGGGCAGGGGAAAAACTGTTTTTT.

The CDR3 DNA sequence: TGTGCCAGCAGCGTAGCTCGTAACACCGGGGAGCTGTTTTTT. It codes for CASSVARNTGELFF. The gene calls are TRBV9 and TRBJ2-2; no definite D call. The CDR3 contains 14 residues. V was pared by 0 bases and J by 2 bases, with 5 bases between. Germline CDR1 reads SGDLS; CDR2 reads YYNGEE.

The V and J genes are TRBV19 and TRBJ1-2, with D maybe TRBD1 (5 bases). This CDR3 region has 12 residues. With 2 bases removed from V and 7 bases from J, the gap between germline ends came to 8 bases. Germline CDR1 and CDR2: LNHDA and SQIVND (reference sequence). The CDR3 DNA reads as TGTGCCAGTAGTATAAATAGGGGTGGCTACACCTTC. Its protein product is CASSINRGGYTF.

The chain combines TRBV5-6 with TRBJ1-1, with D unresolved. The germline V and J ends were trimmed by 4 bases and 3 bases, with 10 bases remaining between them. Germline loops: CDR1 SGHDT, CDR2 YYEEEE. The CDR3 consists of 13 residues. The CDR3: CASSAGEHTEAFF. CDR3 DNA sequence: TGTGCCAGCAGCGCCGGGGAGCACACTGAAGCTTTCTTT.

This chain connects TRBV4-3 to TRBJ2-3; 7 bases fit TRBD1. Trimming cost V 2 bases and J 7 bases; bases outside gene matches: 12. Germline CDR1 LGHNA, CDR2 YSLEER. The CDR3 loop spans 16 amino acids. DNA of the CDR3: TGCGCCAGCAGCCAATGGGGAACAGGGGAGACGTATACGCAGTATTTT. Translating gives CASSQWGTGETYTQYF.

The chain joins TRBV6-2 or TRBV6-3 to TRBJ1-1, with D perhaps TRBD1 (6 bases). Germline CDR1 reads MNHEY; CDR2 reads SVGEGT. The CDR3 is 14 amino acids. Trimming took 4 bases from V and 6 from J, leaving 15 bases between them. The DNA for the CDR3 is TGTGCCAGCAGTTCTCGGGGCAGGGGCCCTGAAGCTTTCTTT. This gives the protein CASSSRGRGPEAFF.

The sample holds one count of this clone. The CDR3 reads CASSQGVGTDTQYF. The CDR3 DNA sequence: TGTGCCAGCAGTCAAGGGGTGGGCACAGATACGCAGTATTTT. V gene TRBV25-1 combines with J gene TRBJ2-3; D possibly corresponds to TRBD1 (5 bases). Trimming took off 5 bases at V and 1 base at J, with 10 bases between the two ends. The germline V gene has CDR1 MGHDK and CDR2 SYGVNS. CDR3 length equals 14 residues. Looking up the rest from reference TRBV25-1 and TRBJ2-3 gives the full variable domain: EADIYQTPRYLVIGTGKKITLECSQTMGHDKMYWYQQDPGMELHLIHYSYGVNSTEKGDLSSESTVSRIRTEHFPLTLESARPSHTSQYLCASSQGVGTDTQYFGPGTRLTVL.

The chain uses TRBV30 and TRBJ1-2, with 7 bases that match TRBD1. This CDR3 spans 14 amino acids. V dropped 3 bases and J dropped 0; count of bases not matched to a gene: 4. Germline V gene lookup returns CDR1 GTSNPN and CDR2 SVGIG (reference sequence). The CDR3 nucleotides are TGTGCCTGGAGGACAGGGCCCTCTAACTATGGCTACACCTTC. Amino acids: CAWRTGPSNYGYTF.

The CDR3 protein is CASSQDRPYGYTF. DNA for the CDR3: TGTGCCAGCAGCCAAGACAGACCCTATGGCTACACCTTC. The V call is TRBV11-1, the J call TRBJ1-2; TRBD1 is a possible D gene (5 bases). CDR1 is SGHAT, CDR2 FQDESV, per germline (reference sequence). This CDR3 has 13 amino acids. Trimming took 5 bases from V and 4 from J, leaving 11 bases between them.

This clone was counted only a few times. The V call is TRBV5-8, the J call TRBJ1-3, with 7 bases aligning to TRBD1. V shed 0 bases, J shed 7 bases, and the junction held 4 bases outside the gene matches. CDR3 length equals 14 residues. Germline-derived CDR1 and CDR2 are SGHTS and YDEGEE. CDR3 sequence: CASSLEGQINTIYF. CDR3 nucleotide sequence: TGTGCCAGCAGCTTGGAGGGACAGATCAACACCATATATTTT.

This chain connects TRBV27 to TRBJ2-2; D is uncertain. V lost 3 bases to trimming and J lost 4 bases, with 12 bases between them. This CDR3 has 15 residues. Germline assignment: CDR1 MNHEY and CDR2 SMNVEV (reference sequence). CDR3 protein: CASSFFSKSTGELFF. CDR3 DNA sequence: TGTGCCAGCAGTTTCTTTAGTAAGAGCACCGGGGAGCTGTTTTTT.

CDR3 nucleotide sequence: TGTGCCAGCAGTTACTCGTTTAGGGGGCAAGGCTACACCTTC. Translated, it gives CASSYSFRGQGYTF. The chain recombines TRBV6-5 with TRBJ1-2, with 7 bases lining up with TRBD1. The CDR3 has 14 amino acids. Trimming removed 0 bases from V and 8 bases from J; junction bases left unmatched: 6. Per germline, CDR1 MNHEY and CDR2 SVGAGI.

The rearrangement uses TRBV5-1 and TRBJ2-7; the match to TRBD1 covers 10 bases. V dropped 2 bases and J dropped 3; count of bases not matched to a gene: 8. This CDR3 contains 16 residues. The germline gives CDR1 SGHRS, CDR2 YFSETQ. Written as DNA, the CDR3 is TGCGCCAGCAGCTTACATATCCGGGACAGGGGCTACGAGCAGTACTTC. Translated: CASSLHIRDRGYEQYF.